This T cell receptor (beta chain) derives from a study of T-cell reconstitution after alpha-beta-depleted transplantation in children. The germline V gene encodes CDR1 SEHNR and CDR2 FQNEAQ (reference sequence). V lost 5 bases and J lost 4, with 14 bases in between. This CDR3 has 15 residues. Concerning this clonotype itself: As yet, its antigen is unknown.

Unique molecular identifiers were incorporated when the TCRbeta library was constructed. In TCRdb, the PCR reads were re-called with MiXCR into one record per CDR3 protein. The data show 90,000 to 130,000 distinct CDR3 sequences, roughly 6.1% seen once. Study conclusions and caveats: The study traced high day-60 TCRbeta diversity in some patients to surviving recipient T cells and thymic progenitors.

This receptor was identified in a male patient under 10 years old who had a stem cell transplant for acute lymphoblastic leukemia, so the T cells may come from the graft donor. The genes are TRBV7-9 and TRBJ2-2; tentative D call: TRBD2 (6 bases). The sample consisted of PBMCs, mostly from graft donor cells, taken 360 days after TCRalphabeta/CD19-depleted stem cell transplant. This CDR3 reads CASSPGSGGTGELFF. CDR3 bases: TGTGCCAGCAGCCCAGGGTCCGGGGGCACCGGGGAGCTGTTTTTT. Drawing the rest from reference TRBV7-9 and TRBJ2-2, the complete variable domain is DTGVSQNPRHKITKRGQNVTFRCDPISEHNRLYWYRQTLGQGPEFLTYFQNEAQLEKSRLLSDRFSAERPKGSFSTLEIQRTEQGDSAMYLCASSPGSGGTGELFFGEGSRLTVL.